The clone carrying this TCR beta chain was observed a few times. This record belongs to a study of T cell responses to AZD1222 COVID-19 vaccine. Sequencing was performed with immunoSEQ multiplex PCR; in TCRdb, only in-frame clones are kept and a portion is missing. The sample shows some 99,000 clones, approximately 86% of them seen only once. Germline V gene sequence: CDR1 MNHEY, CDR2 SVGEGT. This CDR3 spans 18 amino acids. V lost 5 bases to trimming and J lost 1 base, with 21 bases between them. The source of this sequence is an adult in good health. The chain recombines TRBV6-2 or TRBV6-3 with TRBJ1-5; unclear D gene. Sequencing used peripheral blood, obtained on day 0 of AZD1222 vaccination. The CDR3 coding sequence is TGTGCCAGCAGTCCCTCGGGCGGGGTCCCAGCAAGCAATCAGCCCCAGCATTTT. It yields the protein CASSPSGGVPASNQPQHF.